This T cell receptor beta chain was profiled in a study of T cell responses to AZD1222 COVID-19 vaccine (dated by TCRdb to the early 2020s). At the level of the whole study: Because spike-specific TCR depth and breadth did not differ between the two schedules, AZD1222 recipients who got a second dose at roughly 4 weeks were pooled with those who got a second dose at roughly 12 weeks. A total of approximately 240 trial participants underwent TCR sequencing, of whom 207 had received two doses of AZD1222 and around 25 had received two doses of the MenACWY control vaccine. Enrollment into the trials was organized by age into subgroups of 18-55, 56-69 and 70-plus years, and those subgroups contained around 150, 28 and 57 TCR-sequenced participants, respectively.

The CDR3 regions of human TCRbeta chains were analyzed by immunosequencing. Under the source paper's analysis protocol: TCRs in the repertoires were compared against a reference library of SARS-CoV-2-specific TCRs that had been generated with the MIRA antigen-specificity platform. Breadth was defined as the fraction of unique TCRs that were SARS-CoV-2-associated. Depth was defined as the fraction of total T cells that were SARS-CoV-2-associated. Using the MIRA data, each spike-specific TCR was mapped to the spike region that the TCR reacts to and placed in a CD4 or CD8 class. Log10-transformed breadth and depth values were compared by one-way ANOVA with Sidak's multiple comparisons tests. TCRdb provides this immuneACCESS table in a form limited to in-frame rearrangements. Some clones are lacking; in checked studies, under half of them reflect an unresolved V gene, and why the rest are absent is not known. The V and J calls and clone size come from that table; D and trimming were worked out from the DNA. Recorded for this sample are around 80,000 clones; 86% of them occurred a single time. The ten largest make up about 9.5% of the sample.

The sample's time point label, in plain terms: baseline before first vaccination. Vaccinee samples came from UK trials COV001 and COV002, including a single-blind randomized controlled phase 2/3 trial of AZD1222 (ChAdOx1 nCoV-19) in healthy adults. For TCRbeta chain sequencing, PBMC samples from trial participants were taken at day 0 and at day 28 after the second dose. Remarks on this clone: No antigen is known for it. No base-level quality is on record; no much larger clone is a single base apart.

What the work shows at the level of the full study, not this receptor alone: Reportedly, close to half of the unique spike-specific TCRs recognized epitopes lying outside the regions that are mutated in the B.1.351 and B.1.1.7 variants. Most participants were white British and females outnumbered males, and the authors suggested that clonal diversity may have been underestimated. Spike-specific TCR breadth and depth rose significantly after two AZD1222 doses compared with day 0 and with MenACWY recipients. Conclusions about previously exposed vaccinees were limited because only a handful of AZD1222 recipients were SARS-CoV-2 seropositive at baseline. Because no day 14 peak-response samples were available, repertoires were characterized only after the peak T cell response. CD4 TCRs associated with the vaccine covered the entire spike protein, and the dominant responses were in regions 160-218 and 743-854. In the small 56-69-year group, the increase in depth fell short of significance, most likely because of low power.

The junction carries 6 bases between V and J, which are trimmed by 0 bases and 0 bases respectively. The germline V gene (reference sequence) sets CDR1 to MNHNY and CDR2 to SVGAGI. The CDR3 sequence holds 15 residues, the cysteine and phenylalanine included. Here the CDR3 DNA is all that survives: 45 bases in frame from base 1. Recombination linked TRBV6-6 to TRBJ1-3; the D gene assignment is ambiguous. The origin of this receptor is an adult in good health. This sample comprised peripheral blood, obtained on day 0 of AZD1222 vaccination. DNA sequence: TGTGCCAGCAGTTACTCGACTTCCTCTGGAAACACCATATATTTT. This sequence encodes CASSYSTSSGNTIYF.